Following are 32 T cell receptor beta chains from one sample sequenced in a study of early T cells in non-severe SARS-CoV-2 infection. MiXCR, run by TCRdb on the 5' RACE reads, gives a single entry per CDR3 protein. This sample has roughly 93,000 distinct CDR3 sequences, with over 12% found just once. Sequencing used whole blood. The receptors come from an adult who was a healthcare worker with PCR-confirmed SARS-CoV-2 infection or an uninfected control (not recorded which).

This clonotype was counted a few times. The CDR3: CASSLGSDYEQYV. The CDR3 DNA reads TGTGCCAGCAGCTTAGGTTCGGATTACGAGCAGTACGTC. This chain links TRBV7-9 with TRBJ2-7; no definite D call. Trimming left V 1 base short and J 4 bases short, with 8 bases between. The CDR3 contains 13 residues. The germline V gene encodes CDR1 SEHNR and CDR2 FQNEAQ (reference sequence).

The V and J genes are TRBV7-3 and TRBJ2-5, with D perhaps matching TRBD2 (5 bases). Deletions cut 2 bases from V and 9 bases from J, with 19 bases between. CDR1 is SGHTA, CDR2 FQGTGA, per germline. This CDR3 spans 15 amino acids. The CDR3 nucleotides read TGTGCCAGCAGCTTAGTTAGCGCCCCTAATTCGCCCCAGTACTTC. Protein product: CASSLVSAPNSPQYF.

In this sample, this clonotype turned up a few times. This rearrangement joins TRBV24-1 to TRBJ2-4; D gene unclear. The germline V and J ends were trimmed by 4 bases and 8 bases, with 11 bases remaining between them. Germline V gene sequence: CDR1 KGHDR, CDR2 SFDVKD. The length of the CDR3 is 13 residues. CDR3 DNA: TGTGCCACCAGTGACCCGCCTTCAGACATTCAGTACTTC. It is translated as CATSDPPSDIQYF.

This chain connects TRBV9 to TRBJ2-5; D unresolved. This CDR3 region has 13 residues. V lost 2 bases and J 1 base, leaving 6 bases between the germline ends. Germline CDR1 and CDR2: SGDLS and YYNGEE. CDR3 amino acids: CASSVHPQETQYF. The CDR3 DNA is TGTGCCAGCAGCGTCCACCCCCAAGAGACCCAGTACTTC.

This clonotype was seen many times. The chain employs TRBV7-2 and TRBJ2-7; 8 bases are shared with TRBD1. Per the germline V gene, CDR1 is SGHTA and CDR2 is FQGNSA. Unmatched junction bases numbered 3, after V lost 4 bases and J lost 4 bases. The CDR3 runs 13 residues. The CDR3 DNA sequence: TGTGCCAGCAGCTCAGACAGGGGATACGAGCAGTACGTC. Residues: CASSSDRGYEQYV.

This clonotype appeared a few times. The gene calls are TRBV5-1 and TRBJ1-3, with D possibly matching TRBD1 (6 bases). CDR1 is SGHRS and CDR2 is YFSETQ in the germline V gene. The CDR3 is 13 amino acids. Trimming took 4 bases from V and 7 from J, leaving 12 bases between them. The chain's CDR3 is CASSPSQGNTIYF. The CDR3 DNA is TGCGCCAGCAGCCCAAGCCAGGGGAACACCATATATTTT.

In this sample, this clonotype turned up many times. The rearrangement joins TRBV7-9 to TRBJ2-1, with D uncertain. Trimming took 5 bases from V and 4 from J, leaving 6 bases between them. This CDR3 is 12 amino acids long. Germline CDR1 reads SEHNR; CDR2 reads FQNEAQ (reference sequence). The CDR3 DNA follows: TGTGCCAGCAGCGTCATATACAATGAGCAGTTCTTC. It is translated as CASSVIYNEQFF.

This clonotype was seen a single time. A much larger clone differs from this one at a single base, so this may be a read error. The chain recombines TRBV7-8 with TRBJ2-1; 8 nucleotides agree with TRBD2. Germline V lookup: CDR1 SGHVS, CDR2 FQNEAQ. The CDR3 runs 16 residues. In DNA form, the CDR3 reads TGTGCCAGCAGCCATCAGCCGGGGGGGCACTACAATGGGCAGTTCTTC. It codes for CASSHQPGGHYNGQFF.

This chain connects TRBV20-1 to TRBJ2-5; D may be TRBD2 (5 bases). This CDR3 spans 12 amino acids. Germline V lookup: CDR1 DFQATT, CDR2 SNEGSKA (reference sequence). Deletions cut 6 bases from V and 5 bases from J, with 13 bases between. The CDR3 region is CSADIRGETQYF. CDR3 nucleotides: TGCAGTGCCGACATACGAGGGGAGACCCAGTACTTC.

The rearrangement uses TRBV6-1 and TRBJ2-7; 7 bases match TRBD1. J lost 0 bases, V lost 6 bases, and 5 bases had no gene match. Germline V gives CDR1 MNHNS, CDR2 SASEGT. The CDR3 has 14 residues. As DNA, the CDR3 is TGTGCCAGCAGCCAGGGGGATAGCTCCTACGAGCAGTACGTC. This gives the protein CASSQGDSSYEQYV.

Ten or more counts support this clonotype. The chain employs TRBV5-5 and TRBJ2-3, with D perhaps TRBD1 (6 bases). V was trimmed by 3 bases and J by 3 bases, leaving 14 bases between them. The CDR3 consists of 15 residues. Germline CDR1 SGHKS, CDR2 YYEKEE (reference sequence). CDR3 DNA sequence: TGTGCCAGCAGCTCCACAGGGAGACGGACAGATACGCAGTATTTT. Encoded protein: CASSSTGRRTDTQYF. Combining the CDR3 with reference TRBV5-5 and TRBJ2-3 gives the whole variable domain DAGVTQSPTHLIKTRGQQVTLRCSPISGHKSVSWYQQVLGQGPQFIFQYYEKEERGRGNFPDRFSARQFPNYSSELNVNALLLGDSALYLCASSSTGRRTDTQYFGPGTRLTVL.

This clonotype was observed at least ten times. The chain couples TRBV11-2 to TRBJ1-3; no definite D call. Germline V CDR1 and CDR2: SGHAT, FQNNGV. This CDR3 region has 14 residues. Trimming took 6 bases from V and 4 from J, leaving 13 bases between them. In DNA form, the CDR3 reads TGTGCCAGCAGACAAGGGAAGTCCGGAAACACCATATATTTT. Residues: CASRQGKSGNTIYF.

Only a few counts were recorded for this clonotype. The chain carries TRBV30 and TRBJ1-1; no definite D call. The CDR3 length is 14 residues. Germline loops: CDR1 GTSNPN, CDR2 SVGIG (reference sequence). V lost 3 bases and J 0 bases, leaving 11 bases between the germline ends. The CDR3 DNA reads as TGTGCCTGGAGCGGACTGTTCATGAACACTGAAGCTTTCTTT. This encodes CAWSGLFMNTEAFF. Full variable domain (remainder filled in from reference TRBV30 and TRBJ1-1): SQTIHQWPATLVQPVGSPLSLECTVEGTSNPNLYWYRQAAGRGLQLLFYSVGIGQISSEVPQNLSASRPQDRQFILSSKKLLLSDSGFYLCAWSGLFMNTEAFFGQGTRLTVV.

This chain uses TRBV2 with TRBJ2-7; 11 nucleotides agree with TRBD1. The CDR3 runs to 14 residues. Germline V lookup: CDR1 SNHLY, CDR2 FYNNEI. Trimming at V came to 8 bases and at J to 3 bases, leaving 6 bases not matched to a gene. The CDR3 DNA is TGTGCCAGCCAGAAGGACAGGGGGCTCTACGAGCAGTACGTC. Amino acids: CASQKDRGLYEQYV.

The table lists this clonotype with a count of one. This chain connects TRBV20-1 to TRBJ1-3; the match to TRBD1 covers 8 bases. Per the germline V gene, CDR1 is DFQATT and CDR2 is SNEGSKA (reference sequence). V trimming: 3 bases; J trimming: 0 bases; junction bases outside the gene matches: 4. This CDR3 has 15 amino acids. For the CDR3, the DNA is TGCAGTGCTAGTGGGGGACAGGTCTCTGGAAACACCATATATTTT. As protein: CSASGGQVSGNTIYF.

This rearrangement joins TRBV6-1 to TRBJ1-2; tentative D call: TRBD1 (6 bases). CDR3 length: 12 residues. Trimming took 8 bases from V and 7 from J, leaving 14 bases between them. CDR1 MNHNS and CDR2 SASEGT come from the germline V gene. CDR3 nucleotides: TGTGCCAGCGAGGACAGAGGTCTTGGCTACACCTTC. It translates to CASEDRGLGYTF.

The chain links TRBV6-5 to TRBJ2-3; 10 bases align to TRBD1. V shed 10 bases and J 5 bases; nucleotides not matched to a gene: 9. The CDR3 has 14 residues. The germline V gene has CDR1 MNHEY and CDR2 SVGAGI. The CDR3 region is CATRTGGHQDTQYF. For the CDR3, the DNA is TGTGCCACCAGGACAGGGGGTCATCAAGATACGCAGTATTTT.

The CDR3 coding sequence is TGTGCCAGCAGTGAATTTATAAGCACAGATACGCAGTATTTT. Its protein is CASSEFISTDTQYF. The rearrangement links TRBV25-1 to TRBJ2-3; no clear D. The CDR3 is 14 amino acids. The V end was cut by 1 base, the J end by 0 bases, with 5 bases between. Germline V lookup: CDR1 MGHDK, CDR2 SYGVNS. Full variable domain (remainder filled in from reference TRBV25-1 and TRBJ2-3): EADIYQTPRYLVIGTGKKITLECSQTMGHDKMYWYQQDPGMELHLIHYSYGVNSTEKGDLSSESTVSRIRTEHFPLTLESARPSHTSQYLCASSEFISTDTQYFGPGTRLTVL.

This chain uses TRBV20-1 with TRBJ1-5; 9 nucleotides match TRBD1. J lost 5 bases, V lost 1 base, and 0 bases had no gene match. Germline V gene lookup returns CDR1 DFQATT and CDR2 SNEGSKA (reference sequence). There are 13 residues in the CDR3. The CDR3 protein is CSARGQGDQPQHF. In nucleotides, the CDR3 is TGCAGTGCTAGAGGACAGGGGGATCAGCCCCAGCATTTT.

The gene calls are TRBV7-3 and TRBJ1-2; no clear D gene. Per germline, CDR1 SGHTA and CDR2 FQGTGA. Between the trimmed V and J ends, which lost 3 bases and 4 bases, there was a span of 27 bases. The CDR3 consists of 19 residues. The CDR3 DNA follows: TGTGCCAGCAGCTTTTGTAAGACGGCAGGAGTGTTAGTGGCCTATGGCTACACCTTC. Translated: CASSFCKTAGVLVAYGYTF.

This clonotype came up a few times. The chain joins TRBV21-1 to TRBJ2-7; the listed D gene, TRBD2, was not tested against the DNA. TRBV21-1 is labeled a pseudogene. The CDR3 is 12 amino acids. The DNA for the CDR3 is TGTGCCGGTCGGGGAGAACCCTACGAGCAGTACGTC. It encodes CAGRGEPYEQYV.

This clonotype was seen more than once but under ten times. The chain combines TRBV12-3 or TRBV12-4 with TRBJ2-3; D unresolved. V shed 7 bases and J shed 1 base, with 6 bases lying between them. The CDR3 spans 12 residues. The CDR3 DNA is TGTGCCAGCAATCCAGGCACAGATACGCAGTATTTT. This sequence encodes CASNPGTDTQYF.

There are many counts of this clonotype. This sequence joins TRBV7-2 and TRBJ2-3; D unclear. Germline V CDR1 and CDR2: SGHTA, FQGNSA. The V gene lost 4 bases and the J gene lost 2 bases, with 4 bases spanning the gap. The CDR3 loop spans 12 amino acids. CDR3 sequence (DNA): TGTGCCAGCAGCTCGTACACAGATACGCAGTATTTT. Protein product: CASSSYTDTQYF. Full variable domain (remainder filled in from reference TRBV7-2 and TRBJ2-3): GAGVSQSPSNKVTEKGKDVELRCDPISGHTALYWYRQSLGQGLEFLIYFQGNSAPDKSGLPSDRFSAERTGGSVSTLTIQRTQQEDSAVYLCASSSYTDTQYFGPGTRLTVL.

V is TRBV10-3 and J is TRBJ2-1, with 10 bases fitting TRBD2. V dropped 4 bases and J dropped 8; count of bases not matched to a gene: 14. Germline-derived CDR1 and CDR2 are ENHRY and SYGVKD. The CDR3 loop spans 17 amino acids. Written as DNA, the CDR3 is TGTGCCATCAGTGGTCTAGCGGGGGACCCTTGGGGGGATGAGCAGTTCTTC. As protein: CAISGLAGDPWGDEQFF.

The table lists this clonotype with a few counts. This rearrangement joins TRBV9 to TRBJ2-1; 12 nucleotides align to TRBD2. There are 16 residues in the CDR3. Germline CDR1 is SGDLS and CDR2 is YYNGEE. V gave up 4 bases and J gave up 7 bases; unmatched junction bases: 9. The CDR3 loop is CASSPRSGLAGNEQFF. Written as DNA, the CDR3 is TGTGCCAGCAGCCCCCGATCGGGACTAGCGGGTAATGAGCAGTTCTTC. The whole variable domain, remainder taken from reference TRBV9 and TRBJ2-1, is DSGVTQTPKHLITATGQRVTLRCSPRSGDLSVYWYQQSLDQGLQFLIQYYNGEERAKGNILERFSAQQFPDLHSELNLSSLELGDSALYFCASSPRSGLAGNEQFFGPGTRLTVL.

The V gene is TRBV2, the J gene TRBJ2-1, with D maybe TRBD1 (5 bases). The germline V gene encodes CDR1 SNHLY and CDR2 FYNNEI. The CDR3 runs to 12 residues. V was trimmed by 7 bases and J by 10 bases, leaving 14 bases between them. This CDR3 reads CASKGPAREQFF. CDR3 DNA sequence: TGTGCCAGCAAGGGGCCAGCGCGAGAGCAGTTCTTC.

The CDR3 is CASSPMGNEQFF. The CDR3 bases are TGTGCCAGCAGCCCCATGGGCAATGAGCAGTTCTTC. The V call is TRBV14, the J call TRBJ2-1; D gene unclear. Germline V lookup: CDR1 SGHDN, CDR2 FVKESK. V lost 4 bases and J lost 6, with 7 bases in between. The CDR3 contains 12 residues. Filled out from reference TRBV14 and TRBJ2-1, the complete variable domain reads EAGVTQFPSHSVIEKGQTVTLRCDPISGHDNLYWYRRVMGKEIKFLLHFVKESKQDESGMPNNRFLAERTGGTYSTLKVQPAELEDSGVYFCASSPMGNEQFFGPGTRLTVL.

This clonotype is medium-sized in the sample. The chain couples TRBV4-2 to TRBJ1-1; D call uncertain. The CDR3 sequence is 15 residues long. V shed 0 bases and J shed 5 bases, with 13 bases lying between them. The germline CDR1 and CDR2 sequences are LGHNA and YNFKEQ. The CDR3 DNA is TGTGCCAGCAGCCAAGATTGGGCCAGCCGAACTGAAGCTTTCTTT. Its translation: CASSQDWASRTEAFF.

The V and J genes are TRBV4-1 and TRBJ2-5; 7 bases agree with TRBD1. The V and J ends lost 0 bases and 2 bases, in that order; junction bases with no gene match: 6. This CDR3 spans 16 amino acids. CDR1 and CDR2 from the germline V gene are MGHRA and YSYEKL. In DNA form, the CDR3 reads TGCGCCAGCAGCCAAGAGGGAACAGGGGTTCAAGAGACCCAGTACTTC. Translation: CASSQEGTGVQETQYF.

The table lists this clonotype with a few counts. The CDR3 DNA reads TGTGCCAGCTCACCAGCCGCAGATACGCAGTATTTT. It translates to CASSPAADTQYF. J is TRBJ2-3 and V is TRBV18; D is unresolved. CDR3 size: 12 residues. Trimming took off 2 bases at V and 4 bases at J, with 4 bases between the two ends. CDR1 is KGHSH and CDR2 is LQKENI in the germline V gene.

V gene TRBV10-1 combines with J gene TRBJ2-3; 11 bases line up with TRBD2. After removal of 4 bases from V and 2 bases from J, the junction contained 14 bases not matched to a gene. The germline gives CDR1 WNHNN, CDR2 SYGVQD (reference sequence). The CDR3 sequence is 19 residues long. The CDR3 DNA reads as TGCGCCAGCAGTGGAAATCTAGCGGGGGGCCCGAGACACACAGATACGCAGTATTTT. Translation: CASSGNLAGGPRHTDTQYF.

The chain is built from TRBV6-5 and TRBJ2-1, with 11 positions matching TRBD2. Looked up from germline, CDR1 is MNHEY and CDR2 is SVGAGI. The ends lost 6 bases at V and 5 bases at J; junction bases unmatched: 15. The CDR3 covers 18 residues. As DNA, the CDR3 is TGTGCCAGCAGACCTCACGGGATAGCGGGGGGGCCAGACAATGAGCAGTTCTTC. This sequence encodes CASRPHGIAGGPDNEQFF.